The 19 T cell receptor beta chains reported below all come from one sample, sequenced in a study of vaccination and CD4 T cells after COVID-19 (dated by TCRdb to about 2022). These receptors' antigens are unknown. The label giving this sample's treatment or condition can be read as: roughly nine-day PBMC culture with coronavirus spike peptide pools or control peptides (ViraFEST assay). CD4+ T cells from unexposed donors were collected before the COVID-19 pandemic (2011-2018). The receptor library was made with PCR. TCRdb records Illumina iSeq 100 as the sequencer. DNA from cultured CD4+ T cells underwent TCR sequencing with the Oncomine TCR Beta short-read assay at the Johns Hopkins FTIC core. Genomic DNA was extracted from the cultured CD4+ T cells with the QIAamp micro DNA kit. Using fastp trimming at Q25 and MiXCR clonotype assembly, TCRdb reanalyzed the public sequencing data and kept in-frame beta chains. Here each entry gathers all rows of one CDR3 protein and keeps the most common genes and DNA. The sample table holds some 11,000 distinct CDR3 sequences, of which 32% were seen once. Clones ranked in the top ten supply roughly 13% of the sample.

The material sequenced was CD4+ T cells from blood, cultured in vitro. These receptors were obtained from a human donor in good health.

The CDR3 sequence: CASSPFQFRGASGETQYF. Written as DNA, the CDR3 is TGTGCCAGCAGCCCCTTCCAATTCAGGGGCGCGAGCGGAGAGACCCAGTACTTC. The chain is built from TRBV27 and TRBJ2-5, with D possibly TRBD1 on 6 matching bases. The CDR3 runs to 18 residues. V gave up 6 bases and J gave up 4 bases, with 27 bases separating them. Germline-derived CDR1 and CDR2 are MNHEY and SMNVEV (reference sequence).

This clonotype was recorded a few times. The chain joins TRBV7-2 to TRBJ2-1, with 11 bases lining up with TRBD2. The CDR3 contains 13 residues. The junction had 7 bases not matched to a gene; V was cut back by 3 bases and J by 15 bases. Per germline, CDR1 SGHTA and CDR2 FQGNSA. CDR3 residues: CASSFSGRGPPFF. The CDR3 DNA is TGTGCCAGCAGCTTTAGCGGGAGGGGACCCCCGTTCTTC.

This clonotype has more than one count but fewer than ten. This chain joins TRBV20-1 and TRBJ2-4; no clear D. Per germline, CDR1 DFQATT and CDR2 SNEGSKA (reference sequence). V dropped 6 bases and J dropped 0 bases, with 9 bases sitting between them. The CDR3 runs to 13 residues. The CDR3 DNA reads TGCAGTGCCACGGACGTAGCCAAAAACATTCAGTACTTC. It specifies CSATDVAKNIQYF.

This clonotype ranks as medium-sized. V usage is TRBV7-2 and J usage is TRBJ2-1; TRBD2 agrees at 7 bases. The CDR3 consists of 17 residues. Germline V lookup: CDR1 SGHTA, CDR2 FQGNSA. V was pared by 3 bases and J by 1 base, with 9 bases of the junction left unmatched. The CDR3 loop is CASSFRSSGTSYNEQFF. The CDR3, as DNA: TGTGCCAGCAGCTTCCGATCCAGCGGGACGTCCTACAATGAGCAGTTCTTC.

This clonotype was recorded a few times. V usage is TRBV20-1 and J usage is TRBJ1-2, with D possibly being TRBD1 (5 bases). Germline CDR1 is DFQATT and CDR2 is SNEGSKA (reference sequence). The CDR3 consists of 15 residues. The V and J ends lost 0 bases and 0 bases respectively, with 11 bases between them. CDR3 in amino acids: CSARDLGGANYGYTF. DNA of the CDR3: TGCAGTGCTAGAGATCTCGGGGGGGCTAACTATGGCTACACCTTC.

The rearrangement joins TRBV6-2 or TRBV6-3 to TRBJ1-1; no firm D call. The CDR3 has 11 amino acids. Deletions cut 10 bases from V and 9 bases from J, with 15 bases between. Germline V CDR1 and CDR2: MNHEY, SVGEGT. CDR3: CATSPRTQAFF. Written as DNA, the CDR3 is TGTGCCACCTCGCCTAGGACTCAAGCTTTCTTT.

This clonotype is termed medium-sized. The rearrangement joins TRBV24-1 to TRBJ1-1, with D unclear. The V end was cut by 3 bases, the J end by 0 bases, with 4 bases between. Germline V gene data show CDR1 as KGHDR and CDR2 as SFDVKD. The CDR3 extends over 13 amino acids. Here the CDR3 reads CATSDTVNTEAFF. In DNA form, the CDR3 reads TGTGCCACCAGTGATACAGTGAACACTGAAGCTTTCTTT.

CDR3 in amino acids: CASHRGTIKNIQYF. CDR3 nucleotide sequence: TGTGCCAGTCACCGCGGGACTATCAAAAACATTCAGTACTTC. The V call is TRBV6-2 or TRBV6-3, the J call TRBJ2-4; 7 bases are a match to TRBD2. Germline-derived CDR1 and CDR2 are MNHEY and SVGEGT. Losses at the gene ends were 9 bases for V and 3 bases for J; bases not matched to a gene: 8. The CDR3 runs to 14 residues.

This clonotype qualifies as medium-sized. The chain has TRBV20-1 and TRBJ1-5, with 7 positions matching TRBD1. The V gene end was trimmed by 2 bases and the J gene end by 2 bases; junction bases not matched to a gene: 9. Germline V gene sequence: CDR1 DFQATT, CDR2 SNEGSKA (reference sequence). The CDR3 contains 16 residues. The CDR3 sequence is CSARPWGGTGNQPQHF. CDR3 DNA sequence: TGCAGTGCTAGACCGTGGGGGGGGACAGGCAATCAGCCCCAGCATTTT.

This clonotype was counted between two and nine times. The chain is built from TRBV27 and TRBJ2-3; D tentatively reads TRBD1 or TRBD2 (7 bases each). CDR1 is MNHEY, CDR2 SMNVEV, per germline (reference sequence). V lost 5 bases to trimming and J lost 1 base, with 13 bases between them. This CDR3 is built from 15 residues. In nucleotides, the CDR3 is TGTGCCAGCAGTCAGGGGGGGGAGGGCACAGATACGCAGTATTTT. Protein product: CASSQGGEGTDTQYF.

V gene TRBV7-3 combines with J gene TRBJ2-7; the D gene is possibly TRBD1 (5 bases). The V gene's germline CDR1 is SGHTA and CDR2 FQGTGA. V was clipped by 0 bases and J by 0 bases, with 15 bases between them. This CDR3 comprises 17 residues. The CDR3 reads CASSLTGGRRGSYEQYF. The DNA of the CDR3 is TGTGCCAGCAGCTTAACTGGTGGCAGAAGGGGCTCCTACGAGCAGTACTTC.

This clonotype was seen a few times. The chain employs TRBV6-1 and TRBJ1-5; D might be TRBD1 (6 bases). V lost 5 bases and J 7 bases, leaving 12 bases between the germline ends. The germline gives CDR1 MNHNS, CDR2 SASEGT. This CDR3 has 13 amino acids. The DNA for the CDR3 is TGTGCCAGCAGTCCAATACAGGGACAGCCCCAGCATTTT. It specifies CASSPIQGQPQHF.

This rearrangement joins TRBV9 to TRBJ1-6, with D maybe TRBD1 (6 bases). Between the trimmed V and J ends, which lost 3 bases and 8 bases, there was a span of 15 bases. Germline CDR1 and CDR2: SGDLS and YYNGEE. There are 15 residues in the CDR3. The CDR3 sequence: CASSATEGGYSPLHF. CDR3 nucleotides: TGTGCCAGCAGCGCAACGGAGGGGGGTTATTCACCCCTCCACTTT.

The sample holds a few counts of this clonotype. CDR3 region: CASSQGTYGYTF. The CDR3, as DNA: TGCGCCAGCAGCCAAGGGACCTATGGCTACACCTTC. This sequence joins TRBV4-3 and TRBJ1-2; no firm D call. CDR3 length equals 12 residues. The V gene lost 1 base and the J gene lost 4 bases, with 4 bases spanning the gap. Per germline, CDR1 LGHNA and CDR2 YSLEER.

In regard to this clonotype: This likely comes from a read error, as the CDR3 has no conserved phenylalanine or tryptophan at its end. V gene TRBV27 combines with J gene TRBJ1-2; TRBD1 might be the D (6 bases). V gave up 7 bases and J gave up 2 bases, with 14 bases separating them. The CDR3 is 14 residues long. The germline V gene encodes CDR1 MNHEY and CDR2 SMNVEV (reference sequence). CDR3 amino acids: CASTRLTGNYGYTI. The CDR3 DNA sequence: TGTGCCAGCACCCGGCTTACAGGGAACTATGGCTACACCATC.

This clonotype was counted a few times. This rearrangement joins TRBV20-1 to TRBJ2-2; 7 positions agree with TRBD1. Trimming took 2 bases from V and 6 from J; bases not matched to a gene: 9. The CDR3 sequence is 15 residues long. Germline V CDR1 and CDR2: DFQATT, SNEGSKA (reference sequence). CDR3 DNA sequence: TGCAGTGCTAGACCGACAGGGTTTCTTGCCGGGGAGCTGTTTTTT. Protein: CSARPTGFLAGELFF.

The chain employs TRBV11-1 and TRBJ2-1; the match to TRBD2 covers 12 bases. With V trimmed by 5 bases and J by 2 bases, 4 bases remained unmatched. The CDR3 sequence is 16 residues long. Germline lookup yields CDR1 SGHAT and CDR2 FQDESV (reference sequence). In nucleotides, the CDR3 is TGTGCCAGCAGCGTAGGACTAGCGGGGCCCTACAATGAGCAGTTCTTC. This codes for CASSVGLAGPYNEQFF.

The gene calls are TRBV5-4 and TRBJ1-1; weak D call: TRBD1 (6 bases). The CDR3 contains 15 residues. V was cut by 4 bases and J by 4 bases, with 17 bases left in between. Germline V gene sequence: CDR1 SGHNT, CDR2 YYREEE (reference sequence). CDR3 bases: TGTGCCAGCAGCCCGGCCTCAGGGGCGGCCACTGAAGCTTTCTTT. Its translation: CASSPASGAATEAFF.

V is TRBV20-1 and J is TRBJ2-7, with D perhaps matching TRBD2 (5 bases). The CDR3 length is 12 residues. V dropped 6 bases and J dropped 5 bases, with 14 bases sitting between them. Germline assignment: CDR1 DFQATT and CDR2 SNEGSKA (reference sequence). The CDR3 DNA sequence: TGCAGTGCGAAACGGGGTCCTCACGAGCAGTACTTC. It encodes CSAKRGPHEQYF.